The 22 T cell receptor beta chains presented below share a single source sample, sequenced in a study of OX40 agonist ivuxolimab in advanced cancers. Here immunoSEQ multiplex PCR was the method, and the copy in TCRdb shows in-frame clones only, minus some. Of about 63,000 clones in the sample, about 90% are singletons; the top ten hold about 4.4%. The sample was CD4+ or CD8+ T cells sorted from blood, taken in a trial of the OX40 agonist ivuxolimab. Source of these receptors: an adult with an advanced solid tumor such as melanoma, head and neck, liver or kidney cancer.

The chain has TRBV5-5 and TRBJ1-2; 10 bases match TRBD1. There are 15 residues in the CDR3. Germline V gene data show CDR1 as SGHKS and CDR2 as YYEKEE (reference sequence). Unmatched junction bases numbered 11, after V lost 4 bases and J lost 8 bases. The CDR3, as DNA: TGTGCCAGCAGCGGATCGGGACAGGGGTTTTGGGGCTACACCTTC. Translation: CASSGSGQGFWGYTF.

The J gene is TRBJ2-1, the V gene TRBV7-9, with no clear D. Germline V gene lookup returns CDR1 SEHNR and CDR2 FQNEAQ (reference sequence). The CDR3 sequence is 13 residues long. V was clipped by 7 bases and J by 0 bases, with 7 bases between them. Here the CDR3 DNA reads TGTGCCAGCACCCCAAGCTCCTACAATGAGCAGTTCTTC. Translated, it gives CASTPSSYNEQFF.

The J gene is TRBJ1-2, the V gene TRBV9, with D unclear. V was cut by 3 bases and J by 8 bases, with 8 bases left in between. CDR1 SGDLS and CDR2 YYNGEE come from the germline V gene. CDR3 length equals 11 residues. The CDR3 spells CASSGPGGYTF. CDR3 sequence (DNA): TGTGCCAGCAGCGGCCCGGGGGGCTACACCTTC.

V usage is TRBV2 and J usage is TRBJ2-7; D perhaps matches TRBD1 (5 bases). The CDR3 covers 14 residues. Germline V gives CDR1 SNHLY, CDR2 FYNNEI. Trimming pared 0 bases from V and 4 bases from J, leaving 10 bases between. The CDR3 nucleotides read TGTGCCAGCAGTGAAGCCCCAGGGCGGTACGAGCAGTACTTC. Translated, it gives CASSEAPGRYEQYF.

The rearrangement joins TRBV11-3 to TRBJ2-3, with D perhaps TRBD2 (6 bases). The CDR3 totals 14 residues. V gave up 4 bases and J gave up 3 bases, with 11 bases separating them. The V gene's germline CDR1 is SGHNT and CDR2 YENEEA. For the CDR3, the DNA is TGTGCCAGCAGCTGGAGGGAAGAGACAGATACGCAGTATTTT. Its translation is CASSWREETDTQYF. The full variable domain, completed using reference TRBV11-3 and TRBJ2-3, is EAGVVQSPRYKIIEKKQPVAFWCNPISGHNTLYWYLQNLGQGPELLIRYENEEAVDDSQLPKDRFSAERLKGVDSTLKIQPAELGDSAVYLCASSWREETDTQYFGPGTRLTVL.

This chain joins TRBV9 and TRBJ2-7; 7 bases agree with TRBD2. V lost 0 bases and J lost 3; bases outside the gene matches: 9. The V gene's germline CDR1 is SGDLS and CDR2 YYNGEE. The length of the CDR3 is 16 residues. CDR3: CASSVDSLAEVYEQYF. The CDR3 DNA sequence: TGTGCCAGCAGCGTAGATTCCCTAGCGGAAGTCTACGAGCAGTACTTC.

The chain couples TRBV11-2 to TRBJ2-6; D may be TRBD1 (6 bases). The CDR3 covers 15 residues. Germline CDR1 SGHAT, CDR2 FQNNGV. The ends were cut back, 5 bases at V and 2 bases at J, with 10 bases in the middle. CDR3 bases: TGTGCCAGCAGCATGACAGGTACTGGGGCCAACGTCCTGACTTTC. This sequence encodes CASSMTGTGANVLTF.

The chain carries TRBV7-9 and TRBJ1-2, with D unclear. Germline loops: CDR1 SEHNR, CDR2 FQNEAQ (reference sequence). Trimming cost V 6 bases and J 5 bases, with 13 bases left between them. CDR3 length equals 13 residues. DNA for the CDR3: TGTGCCAGCAGTTCCCCGGACCGGTATGGCTACACCTTC. Translation gives CASSSPDRYGYTF.

This chain links TRBV7-8 with TRBJ2-5; D may correspond to TRBD1 or TRBD2 (5 bases each). The V end was cut by 3 bases, the J end by 3 bases, with 8 bases between. The CDR3 consists of 13 residues. The V gene's germline CDR1 is SGHVS and CDR2 FQNEAQ. This chain's CDR3 is CASSFWGKETQYF. CDR3 sequence (DNA): TGTGCCAGCAGCTTTTGGGGGAAAGAGACCCAGTACTTC.

The CDR3 protein is CASSLSPGVAFF. CDR3 sequence (DNA): TGTGCCAGCAGCTTATCCCCAGGGGTAGCTTTCTTT. The chain uses TRBV7-2 and TRBJ1-1; D possibly corresponds to TRBD1 (6 bases). This CDR3 spans 12 amino acids. The germline V gene has CDR1 SGHTA and CDR2 FQGNSA. Trimming stripped 2 bases from V and 10 bases from J, with 11 bases between.

This clone was detected a few times. The chain recombines TRBV9 with TRBJ1-2; D possibly corresponds to TRBD1 (5 bases). Germline CDR1 SGDLS, CDR2 YYNGEE. The CDR3 is 13 amino acids. Trimming cost V 0 bases and J 8 bases, with 11 bases left between them. CDR3 bases: TGTGCCAGCAGCGTAGATGGGGGTTGGGGCTACACCTTC. Its translation is CASSVDGGWGYTF. The complete variable domain, with remaining parts taken from reference TRBV9 and TRBJ1-2, reads DSGVTQTPKHLITATGQRVTLRCSPRSGDLSVYWYQQSLDQGLQFLIQYYNGEERAKGNILERFSAQQFPDLHSELNLSSLELGDSALYFCASSVDGGWGYTFGSGTRLTVV.

In DNA form, the CDR3 reads TGTGCCAGCAGCACGGCCGGGACAGACTACAATGAGCAGTTCTTC. It yields the protein CASSTAGTDYNEQFF. The chain links TRBV5-4 to TRBJ2-1, with TRBD1 matching 7 bases. V lost 4 bases to trimming and J lost 3 bases; unmatched junction nucleotides: 7. CDR1 and CDR2 from the germline V gene are SGHNT and YYREEE (reference sequence). The CDR3 spans 15 residues.

This chain joins TRBV23-1 and TRBJ1-2, with 7 bases matching TRBD1. TRBV23-1 is filed as an ORF, its function uncertain. This CDR3 has 22 amino acids. V trimming: 3 bases; J trimming: 3 bases; junction bases outside the gene matches: 28. CDR3 in amino acids: CASSHPRLPLVRNRGDYYGYTF. The CDR3 region has the DNA TGCGCCAGCAGTCACCCTCGGCTCCCTCTGGTGCGGAACAGGGGCGATTACTATGGCTACACCTTC.

The J gene is TRBJ2-3, the V gene TRBV9; TRBD2 aligns across 10 bases. In germline, CDR1 is SGDLS, CDR2 YYNGEE. Trimming cost V 4 bases and J 1 base; bases outside gene matches: 9. The CDR3 runs 17 residues. The DNA of the CDR3 is TGTGCCAGCAGCATTAGCGGGGGGACTACCCGCACAGATACGCAGTATTTT. Its translation is CASSISGGTTRTDTQYF.

CDR3 sequence reads: CASSFPGSYSGNTIYF. The CDR3 region has the DNA TGTGCCAGCAGTTTCCCAGGGTCCTACTCTGGAAACACCATATATTTT. The chain has TRBV6-6 and TRBJ1-3; D perhaps matches TRBD1 (5 bases). From germline, CDR1 is MNHNY and CDR2 SVGAGI (reference sequence). CDR3 size: 16 residues. The V and J ends lost 4 bases and 0 bases respectively, with 13 bases between them.

This rearrangement joins TRBV11-2 to TRBJ2-3; 8 positions agree with TRBD1. The CDR3 runs 18 residues. The germline CDR1 and CDR2 sequences are SGHAT and FQNNGV. V gave up 5 bases and J gave up 2 bases; unmatched junction bases: 15. DNA of the CDR3: TGTGCCAGCAGCGAGACAGGGGCGCTAATAGCGAACACAGATACGCAGTATTTT. This translates into CASSETGALIANTDTQYF.

About this clone: The junction departs from germline at one end; a sequencing error may be responsible. V usage is TRBV7-9 and J usage is TRBJ1-2; D possibly corresponds to TRBD1 (5 bases). CDR1 and CDR2 (germline): SEHNR, FQNEAQ (reference sequence). The CDR3 runs to 14 residues. The chain's CDR3 is CASSGWGPKYGYTF. The CDR3 DNA sequence: TGTGCCAGCAGCGGATGGGGCCCTAAATATGGCTACACCTTC.

This chain joins TRBV5-4 and TRBJ1-1; no definite D call. CDR1 is SGHNT and CDR2 is YYREEE in the germline V gene (reference sequence). The CDR3 runs to 12 residues. Trimming shortened V by 2 bases and J by 8 bases, and 10 bases separated the two germline ends. The CDR3: CASSFGASEAFF. CDR3 bases: TGTGCCAGCAGCTTTGGAGCCTCGGAAGCTTTCTTT.

This clone was detected only once. The J gene is TRBJ2-3, the V gene TRBV7-3; 7 bases map to TRBD1. After removal of 4 bases from V and 1 base from J, the junction contained 5 bases not matched to a gene. This CDR3 is 15 amino acids long. Germline V gene lookup returns CDR1 SGHTA and CDR2 FQGTGA. The CDR3, as DNA: TGTGCCAGCAGCTCCGGGACAGTGGGCACAGATACGCAGTATTTT. Its protein product is CASSSGTVGTDTQYF.

This clone was recorded a few times. The V and J genes are TRBV28 and TRBJ2-5; D gene unclear. The germline CDR1 and CDR2 sequences are MDHEN and SYDVKM. This CDR3 region has 14 residues. V was cut by 3 bases and J by 0 bases, with 8 bases left in between. CDR3 nucleotides: TGTGCCAGCAGTTTCTTTTCAAACCAAGAGACCCAGTACTTC. Translation gives CASSFFSNQETQYF.

This chain connects TRBV5-1 to TRBJ2-7; possible D gene TRBD1, 7 bases. V shed 7 bases and J shed 2 bases, with 19 bases lying between them. The CDR3 is 15 residues long. The germline gives CDR1 SGHRS, CDR2 YFSETQ. CDR3 bases: TGCGCCAGCGGTTGGGGGGCAGGGGGTACCTACGAGCAGTACTTC. Translation: CASGWGAGGTYEQYF.

The chain carries TRBV5-6 and TRBJ2-3; D remains ambiguous. V shed 1 base and J shed 5 bases, with 11 bases lying between them. This CDR3 has 14 residues. Germline V gene lookup returns CDR1 SGHDT and CDR2 YYEEEE. The DNA for the CDR3 is TGTGCCAGCAGCTTGTTGGGCCACCGAGATACGCAGTATTTT. It yields the protein CASSLLGHRDTQYF.